Listed below are T cell receptor beta chains from one sample, sequenced in a study of T-cell reconstitution after alpha-beta-depleted transplantation in children. TCRdb passed the PCR reads through MiXCR, listing each CDR3 protein once. The data show about 510,000 distinct CDR3 sequences, with over 10% seen just once and about 14% held by the top ten. The material was PBMCs, mostly from graft donor cells, obtained 180 days after TCRalphabeta/CD19-depleted stem cell transplant. Source of these receptors: a female patient younger than 10 who had a stem cell transplant for aplastic anemia, so the T cells may come from the graft donor. The CDR3 runs from the conserved cysteine through the conserved F or W. The order of the fields is V gene, D gene, clone size, J gene, CDR3 protein, CDR3 DNA. D genes are given only for firm matches. Size values are once, few and many counts, or a class for expanded clones, and some rows have none.

v_gene: TRBV5-1; d_gene: TRBD1; abundance: many; j_gene: TRBJ2-1; CDR3aa: CASSLDRGPSYNEQFF; CDR3nt: TGCGCCAGCAGCTTGGACAGGGGGCCCTCCTACAATGAGCAGTTCTTC
v_gene: TRBV18; d_gene: .; abundance: .; j_gene: TRBJ2-7; CDR3aa: CASSPGSGQSYEQYF; CDR3nt: TGTGCCAGCTCACCAGGTAGCGGCCAATCCTACGAGCAGTACTTC
v_gene: TRBV29-1; d_gene: .; abundance: many; j_gene: TRBJ2-3; CDR3aa: CSVRTRTDTQYF; CDR3nt: TGCAGCGTCAGGACAAGAACAGATACGCAGTATTTT
v_gene: TRBV29-1; d_gene: TRBD2; abundance: many; j_gene: TRBJ2-1; CDR3aa: CSVGRGTSYNEQFF; CDR3nt: TGCAGCGTCGGGAGGGGGACGTCCTACAATGAGCAGTTCTTC
v_gene: TRBV20-1; d_gene: .; abundance: many; j_gene: TRBJ2-1; CDR3aa: CSARDRPGTYNEQFF; CDR3nt: TGCAGTGCTAGAGATCGGCCTGGCACCTACAATGAGCAGTTCTTC
v_gene: TRBV20-1; d_gene: .; abundance: few; j_gene: TRBJ1-4; CDR3aa: CSVPGEGVLEKLFF; CDR3nt: TGCAGTGTTCCTGGGGAGGGGGTTTTGGAAAAACTGTTTTTT
v_gene: TRBV20-1; d_gene: .; abundance: few; j_gene: TRBJ2-7; CDR3aa: CSARVGRGAYEQYF; CDR3nt: TGCAGTGCTAGAGTGGGCCGGGGCGCCTACGAGCAGTACTTC
v_gene: TRBV18; d_gene: .; abundance: once; j_gene: TRBJ2-5; CDR3aa: CATHGGKIETQYF; CDR3nt: TGTGCCACCCACGGAGGGAAAATCGAGACCCAGTACTTC
v_gene: TRBV29-1; d_gene: .; abundance: .; j_gene: TRBJ2-7; CDR3aa: CSVRDIDSYEQYF; CDR3nt: TGCAGCGTTAGGGACATCGACTCCTACGAGCAGTACTTC
v_gene: TRBV5-1; d_gene: .; abundance: .; j_gene: TRBJ2-1; CDR3aa: CASRVMVFGSSYNEQFF; CDR3nt: TGCGCCAGCAGGGTGATGGTGTTCGGGAGCTCCTACAATGAGCAGTTCTTC
v_gene: TRBV11-3; d_gene: .; abundance: many; j_gene: TRBJ2-1; CDR3aa: CASSFFGKHNEQFF; CDR3nt: TGTGCCAGCAGCTTCTTTGGTAAACACAATGAGCAGTTCTTC
v_gene: TRBV29-1; d_gene: .; abundance: many; j_gene: TRBJ1-3; CDR3aa: CSVAQAATSGNTIYF; CDR3nt: TGCAGCGTGGCGCAAGCGGCCACCTCTGGAAACACCATATATTTT
v_gene: TRBV20-1; d_gene: TRBD2; abundance: few; j_gene: TRBJ2-3; CDR3aa: CSARGGYAGGRDTQYF; CDR3nt: TGCAGTGCTAGAGGGGGCTACGCGGGAGGGCGAGATACGCAGTATTTT
v_gene: TRBV28; d_gene: .; abundance: .; j_gene: TRBJ1-6; CDR3aa: CASSHTGVFGNSPLHF; CDR3nt: TGTGCCAGCAGCCACACCGGAGTATTTGGGAATTCACCCCTCCACTTT
v_gene: TRBV12-3/TRBV12-4; d_gene: TRBD2; abundance: few; j_gene: TRBJ2-5; CDR3aa: CASGLAGGRETQYF; CDR3nt: TGTGCCAGCGGTCTTGCGGGAGGACGAGAGACCCAGTACTTC
v_gene: TRBV6-5; d_gene: .; abundance: few; j_gene: TRBJ2-1; CDR3aa: CASSYRVYNEQFF; CDR3nt: TGTGCCAGCAGTTACCGGGTCTACAATGAGCAGTTCTTC
v_gene: TRBV30; d_gene: .; abundance: .; j_gene: TRBJ2-1; CDR3aa: CAWSEQGGEQFF; CDR3nt: TGTGCCTGGAGTGAGCAGGGGGGTGAGCAGTTCTTC